This T cell receptor (beta chain) was found in a study of identical twins. Broader study findings: Within beta out-of-frame sequences, the excess sharing observed between twins was weaker. Carriage of fewer insertions was seen in abundant cord blood beta clonotypes, whereas memory repertoires showed none.

Template switching supplied a universal primer site; unique molecular identifiers were carried on the cDNA. TCRdb itself ran the 5' RACE reads through MiXCR, one entry per CDR3 protein. The sample holds about 300,000 distinct CDR3 sequences, more than 9% seen once. Per the germline V gene, CDR1 is SEHNR and CDR2 is FQNEAQ (reference sequence). The CDR3 covers 15 residues. Trimming stripped 3 bases from V and 7 bases from J, with 16 bases between. This clonotype was detected ten times or more. What it binds is not known. The same data also went into a second study, on yellow fever vaccine responses in identical twins. From that paper: Twins' vaccine T cell responses reportedly seemed partly convergent and partly personalized.

This receptor was obtained from a woman between 18 and 29 years old in good health. The material sequenced was CD8+ T cells sorted from blood. This chain uses TRBV7-9 with TRBJ2-1, with TRBD2 as a possible D gene (6 bases). The CDR3 DNA follows: TGTGCCAGCAGCTTCTCCGAGACTAGGTTAAATGAGCAGTTCTTC. This codes for CASSFSETRLNEQFF.